A selection of T cell receptor beta chains follows, all from one sample in a study of cytomegalovirus exposure and HLA in healthy donors. Method: immunoSEQ multiplex PCR; TCRdb's copy keeps in-frame clones and lacks some. The table lists about 160,000 clones, roughly 85% of them singletons, with 1% in the top ten. Sequenced input: PBMCs. These receptors were collected from a boy between 2 and 15 years old in good health and CMV-seronegative. The CDR3 runs from the conserved cysteine through the conserved F or W. D genes are given only for firm matches. Clone size, where shown, is once, few, many, or a class for clones that have expanded.

d_gene,abundance,j_gene,v_gene,CDR3nt,CDR3aa
.,few,TRBJ1-2,TRBV6-5,TGTGCCAGCAGTCGAAACAGGGAATTTGACTATGGCTACACCTTC,CASSRNREFDYGYTF
.,.,TRBJ2-3,TRBV15,TGTGCCACCAGCCCGAGGTTGGGGGGTAGCACAGATACGCAGTATTTT,CATSPRLGGSTDTQYF
TRBD1,once,TRBJ1-5,TRBV29-1,TGCAGCGCTTGGACAGGGGGAGAACTTCAGCCCCAGCATTTT,CSAWTGGELQPQHF
.,.,TRBJ1-5,TRBV27,TGTGCCAGCAGTTTGTACGGCAGAGGATTGGGTCAGCCCCAGCATTTT,CASSLYGRGLGQPQHF
TRBD2,.,TRBJ2-1,TRBV15,TGTGCCACCAGCAGAGAACTAGCGGGCTACAATGAGCAGTTCTTC,CATSRELAGYNEQFF
.,.,TRBJ1-2,TRBV28,TGTGCCAGCAGTTTTGAGGGAGTGGGCTATGGCTACACCTTC,CASSFEGVGYGYTF
TRBD1,once,TRBJ2-7,TRBV11-2,TGTGCCAGCAGCCTCTCCTTGGGACAGGGCATGGAGCAGTACTTC,CASSLSLGQGMEQYF
.,.,TRBJ2-7,TRBV9,TGTGCCAGCAGCGTAGAGGAGTCTAGGAGACCTTACGAGCAGTACTTC,CASSVEESRRPYEQYF
TRBD1,.,TRBJ2-3,TRBV6-5,TGTGCCAGCAGTCGCAGGGGGAGCACAGATACGCAGTATTTT,CASSRRGSTDTQYF
TRBD2,.,TRBJ2-3,TRBV5-1,TGCGCCAGCAGCTTTGGGACTAGCATGAATACGCAGTATTTT,CASSFGTSMNTQYF
TRBD1,.,TRBJ2-2,TRBV5-1,TGCGCCAGCAGCCCTGGACAGGGAGCTCCCGGGGAGCTGTTTTTT,CASSPGQGAPGELFF
TRBD2,.,TRBJ2-7,TRBV2,TGTGCCTCCGGGAGGGGCCACGAGCAGTACTTC,CASGRGHEQYF
TRBD2,.,TRBJ2-2,TRBV7-9,TGTGCCAGCAGCCCGCGAGCGGGACCGAACACCGGGGAGCTGTTTTTT,CASSPRAGPNTGELFF
TRBD2,.,TRBJ2-3,TRBV5-4,TGTGCCAGCAGCTCAGCTAGCGGGGCGAACACAGATACGCAGTATTTT,CASSSASGANTDTQYF
TRBD1,once,TRBJ2-7,TRBV19,TGTGCCAGTAGTAGGAGACAGGGGGCGCAGAAGCACGAGCAGTACTTC,CASSRRQGAQKHEQYF
TRBD1,.,TRBJ2-7,TRBV28,TGTGCCAGCAGAACTCGGGACAGGGGCCTATACGTCGAGTACTTC,CASRTRDRGLYVEYF
.,.,TRBJ2-3,TRBV5-1,TGCGCCAGCAGCCCCCCGGGAGTACTAACGCTACACACAGATACGCAGTATTTT,CASSPPGVLTLHTDTQYF
.,once,TRBJ2-7,TRBV10-3,TGTGCCATCAGTCCGGGACAATCCTACGAGCAGTACTTC,CAISPGQSYEQYF
.,.,TRBJ2-1,TRBV11-3,TGTGCCAGCAGCCCCCCGGGTCTCCGTGAGCAGTTCTTC,CASSPPGLREQFF